This entry lists 29 T cell receptor beta chains sequenced from one sample in a study of PD-1 blockade in classical Hodgkin lymphoma. TCRdb's copy holds only in-frame clones and misses some; the assay was immunoSEQ multiplex PCR. Among some 9,300 clones listed, roughly 75% were seen once. The time point denotes: cycle 4 day 1 (C4D1), after five to seven weeks of nivolumab. There was relapse after autologous stem cell transplantation in every patient, and there was variation in brentuximab vedotin exposure. CD4+ T cells were purified from thawed PBMCs by magnetic negative selection. Material: CD4+ T cells from blood, obtained before the fourth cycle of nivolumab. All receptors derive from a human donor with classical Hodgkin lymphoma.

The V and J genes are TRBV5-1 and TRBJ2-1; D is perhaps TRBD2 (6 bases). Per germline, CDR1 SGHRS and CDR2 YFSETQ. The CDR3 loop spans 15 amino acids. The V and J ends lost 4 bases and 5 bases respectively, with 16 bases between them. As DNA, the CDR3 is TGCGCCAGCAGCCCCTTTGCGGGGAGCCACAATGAGCAGTTCTTC. This translates into CASSPFAGSHNEQFF.

This clone was seen more than once but under ten times. The V call is TRBV2, the J call TRBJ1-6, with D unresolved. The CDR3 covers 15 residues. The germline V and J ends were trimmed by 2 bases and 9 bases, with 14 bases remaining between them. CDR1 is SNHLY and CDR2 is FYNNEI in the germline V gene. The CDR3: CASSETRVGGSPLHF. The CDR3 region has the DNA TGTGCCAGCAGTGAAACACGGGTTGGCGGTTCACCCCTCCACTTT.

The chain has TRBV4-1 and TRBJ2-3, with 7 nucleotides matching TRBD2. This CDR3 spans 18 amino acids. The germline gives CDR1 MGHRA, CDR2 YSYEKL. After removal of 0 bases from V and 0 bases from J, the junction contained 9 bases not matched to a gene. The CDR3 nucleotides read TGCGCCAGCAGCCAAGATCGGGCAGGGCGGGGGAGCACAGATACGCAGTATTTT. Its translation: CASSQDRAGRGSTDTQYF.

The gene calls are TRBV5-4 and TRBJ1-1, with D possibly matching TRBD1 (5 bases). Trimming cost V 4 bases and J 1 base, with 14 bases left between them. The germline V gene has CDR1 SGHNT and CDR2 YYREEE (reference sequence). CDR3 length: 15 amino acids. CDR3 amino acids: CASSPPAGENTEAFF. CDR3 sequence (DNA): TGTGCCAGCAGCCCTCCAGCGGGGGAGAACACTGAAGCTTTCTTT.

The chain couples TRBV27 to TRBJ2-1, with D perhaps matching TRBD1 (5 bases). The CDR3 is made up of 16 amino acids. Germline lookup yields CDR1 MNHEY and CDR2 SMNVEV (reference sequence). Trimming removed 2 bases at V and 2 bases at J, with 13 bases between. The CDR3: CASSLRGRSTYNEQFF. DNA of the CDR3: TGTGCCAGCAGTTTAAGGGGAAGGTCCACCTACAATGAGCAGTTCTTC.

CDR3 region: CASSQGRTTDTQYF. The CDR3 DNA reads TGTGCCAGCTCACAGGGACGTACCACAGATACGCAGTATTTT. V gene TRBV18 combines with J gene TRBJ2-3; D may correspond to TRBD1 or TRBD2 (5 bases each). With 4 bases removed from V and 2 bases from J, the gap between germline ends came to 10 bases. Germline V lookup: CDR1 KGHSH, CDR2 LQKENI. CDR3 size: 14 residues.

The chain links TRBV18 to TRBJ1-6; D uncertain. Germline V CDR1 and CDR2: KGHSH, LQKENI. The CDR3 consists of 14 residues. Trimming cost V 5 bases and J 7 bases, with 12 bases left between them. The CDR3 is CASSTQDSNSPLHF. The CDR3 bases are TGTGCCAGCTCAACTCAGGACTCAAATTCACCCCTCCACTTT.

The V gene is TRBV28, the J gene TRBJ2-3; TRBD2 matches 9 bases. The germline CDR1 and CDR2 sequences are MDHEN and SYDVKM. The CDR3 contains 15 residues. J lost 2 bases, V lost 5 bases, and 5 bases had no gene match. CDR3 sequence reads: CASSAGGGATDTQYF. CDR3 coding DNA: TGTGCCAGCAGTGCAGGCGGGGGGGCCACAGATACGCAGTATTTT.

The rearrangement links TRBV20-1 to TRBJ2-5; D is undetermined. V dropped 6 bases and J dropped 8 bases, with 10 bases sitting between them. CDR3 length: 10 residues. The germline V gene has CDR1 DFQATT and CDR2 SNEGSKA (reference sequence). Here the CDR3 reads CSAWQATQYF. The CDR3 DNA reads TGCAGTGCCTGGCAAGCAACCCAGTACTTC.

There are a few counts of this clone. V and J are TRBV13 and TRBJ1-1; D is unclear. From germline, CDR1 is PRHDT and CDR2 FYEKMQ (reference sequence). V dropped 1 base and J dropped 3 bases, with 12 bases sitting between them. This CDR3 region has 15 residues. The CDR3 is CASSLVAGLDTEAFF. CDR3 in DNA: TGTGCCAGCAGCTTAGTGGCGGGTTTAGACACTGAAGCTTTCTTT. The full variable domain, its missing parts supplied by reference TRBV13 and TRBJ1-1, is AAGVIQSPRHLIKEKRETATLKCYPIPRHDTVYWYQQGPGQDPQFLISFYEKMQSDKGSIPDRFSAQQFSDYHSELNMSSLELGDSALYFCASSLVAGLDTEAFFGQGTRLTVV.

The genes are TRBV11-2 and TRBJ1-1; D call uncertain. The germline CDR1 and CDR2 sequences are SGHAT and FQNNGV. The CDR3 length is 13 residues. Trimming stripped 5 bases from V and 5 bases from J, with 12 bases between. The CDR3 loop reads CASSLGGVTEAFF. The CDR3 nucleotides are TGTGCCAGCAGCCTAGGCGGGGTAACTGAAGCTTTCTTT.

V and J are TRBV7-6 and TRBJ2-3; TRBD2 is a possible D gene (5 bases). Germline-derived CDR1 and CDR2 are SGHVS and FNYEAQ. The length of the CDR3 is 16 residues. Trimming took 1 base from V and 4 from J, leaving 15 bases between them. As DNA, the CDR3 is TGTGCCAGCAGCTTAGGGTTATTAGGAGGTGCAGATACGCAGTATTTT. Protein sequence: CASSLGLLGGADTQYF.

V usage is TRBV6-6 and J usage is TRBJ1-3; D gene uncertain. Germline CDR1 MNHNY, CDR2 SVGAGI (reference sequence). The CDR3 loop spans 13 amino acids. Trimming removed 0 bases at V and 2 bases at J, with 2 bases between. CDR3 nucleotide sequence: TGTGCCAGCAGTTACTCGACTGGAAACACCATATATTTT. It codes for CASSYSTGNTIYF.

V and J are TRBV5-1 and TRBJ1-3; D gene ambiguous. Germline loops: CDR1 SGHRS, CDR2 YFSETQ. The CDR3 is 14 residues long. V was cut by 0 bases and J by 8 bases, with 12 bases left in between. CDR3 amino acids: CASSLGPATDTIYF. Written as DNA, the CDR3 is TGCGCCAGCAGCTTGGGGCCTGCCACGGACACCATATATTTT. Looking up the rest from reference TRBV5-1 and TRBJ1-3 gives the full variable domain: KAGVTQTPRYLIKTRGQQVTLSCSPISGHRSVSWYQQTPGQGLQFLFEYFSETQRNKGNFPGRFSGRQFSNSRSEMNVSTLELGDSALYLCASSLGPATDTIYFGEGSWLTVV.

The J gene is TRBJ1-4, the V gene TRBV7-9; the match to TRBD1 covers 9 bases. CDR1 SEHNR and CDR2 FQNEAQ come from the germline V gene (reference sequence). This CDR3 has 17 residues. The junction had 14 bases not matched to a gene; V was cut back by 5 bases and J by 7 bases. The CDR3 sequence: CASSLGTGNAVVEKLFF. The CDR3, as DNA: TGTGCCAGCAGCCTCGGGACAGGGAATGCAGTGGTTGAAAAACTGTTTTTT. Full variable domain (remainder filled in from reference TRBV7-9 and TRBJ1-4): DTGVSQNPRHKITKRGQNVTFRCDPISEHNRLYWYRQTLGQGPEFLTYFQNEAQLEKSRLLSDRFSAERPKGSFSTLEIQRTEQGDSAMYLCASSLGTGNAVVEKLFFGSGTQLSVL.

For this clone: At one end the junction does not follow the germline gene, possibly because of a read error. The gene calls are TRBV28 and TRBJ2-5; 9 bases are shared with TRBD1. The CDR3 totals 16 residues. The germline V gene encodes CDR1 MDHEN and CDR2 SYDVKM. DNA for the CDR3: TGTGCCAGCACTTTACCCGGGACAGGGAATGGAGAGACCCAGTACTTC. The encoded protein is CASTLPGTGNGETQYF.

DNA for the CDR3: TGTGCCAGCACGGACCAGGGACTCATAATAGAGACCCAGTACTTC. Translation gives CASTDQGLIIETQYF. The rearrangement links TRBV7-2 to TRBJ2-5; TRBD2 is a possible D gene (6 bases). The CDR3 contains 15 residues. Trimming stripped 7 bases from V and 4 bases from J, with 19 bases between. CDR1 is SGHTA, CDR2 FQGNSA, per germline.

This sequence joins TRBV10-3 and TRBJ1-3; 8 bases are a match to TRBD1. The CDR3 is 15 amino acids. The trim removed 3 bases at V and 3 bases at J, leaving 4 bases unmatched. The germline V gene encodes CDR1 ENHRY and CDR2 SYGVKD. The CDR3 is CAISDAGGVGNTIYF. CDR3 bases: TGTGCCATCAGTGATGCAGGGGGCGTTGGAAACACCATATATTTT.

The chain uses TRBV11-2 and TRBJ2-3; D might be TRBD1 or TRBD2, each matching 6 bases. The CDR3 has 15 residues. Germline CDR1 and CDR2: SGHAT and FQNNGV. Trimming left V 2 bases short and J 6 bases short, with 15 bases between. CDR3 DNA sequence: TGTGCCAGCAGCTTAACGAGGGGGGCCGGGGATACGCAGTATTTT. Translated: CASSLTRGAGDTQYF.

This chain joins TRBV28 and TRBJ2-1; D remains ambiguous. Deletions cut 3 bases from V and 8 bases from J, with 5 bases between. The CDR3 loop spans 11 amino acids. Per germline, CDR1 MDHEN and CDR2 SYDVKM. For the CDR3, the DNA is TGTGCCAGCAGTTTCTCCTATGAGCAGTTCTTC. This codes for CASSFSYEQFF.

This clone came up a few times. The rearrangement uses TRBV9 and TRBJ1-4, with 10 bases lining up with TRBD1. The length of the CDR3 is 16 residues. Germline CDR1 is SGDLS and CDR2 is YYNGEE. J was trimmed by 3 bases and V by 4 bases; bases with no gene match: 6. The CDR3 is CASSSGTGVPNEKLFF. CDR3 in DNA: TGTGCCAGCAGCTCCGGGACAGGGGTACCTAATGAAAAACTGTTTTTT.

V is TRBV11-3 and J is TRBJ2-3; 7 bases line up with TRBD1. This CDR3 region has 14 residues. Unmatched junction bases numbered 7, after V lost 5 bases and J lost 5 bases. The germline gives CDR1 SGHNT, CDR2 YENEEA. The CDR3 nucleotides read TGTGCCAGCAGCCCCGACAGGGTTGGAGATACGCAGTATTTT. Its protein product is CASSPDRVGDTQYF.

The chain has TRBV14 and TRBJ2-3; 9 bases are a match to TRBD1. The J segment lost 4 bases and the V segment lost 1 base, leaving 9 bases of the junction unmatched. CDR1 is SGHDN and CDR2 is FVKESK in the germline V gene. The CDR3 sequence is 17 residues long. The CDR3 sequence is CASSQVGSGQGPDTQYF. CDR3 coding DNA: TGTGCCAGCAGCCAAGTGGGATCGGGACAGGGCCCAGATACGCAGTATTTT.

V usage is TRBV9 and J usage is TRBJ2-1; 11 bases line up with TRBD2. This CDR3 comprises 16 residues. Germline CDR1 and CDR2: SGDLS and YYNGEE. Unmatched junction bases numbered 7, after V lost 4 bases and J lost 4 bases. CDR3 amino acids: CASSLIAGGPYNEQFF. CDR3 bases: TGTGCCAGCAGCCTTATAGCGGGGGGGCCGTACAATGAGCAGTTCTTC.

This clone occurred a few times. The chain couples TRBV28 to TRBJ1-2, with D uncertain. This CDR3 region has 17 residues. V lost 6 bases, J lost 5 bases, and 25 bases lay in between. Germline V gene sequence: CDR1 MDHEN, CDR2 SYDVKM. CDR3 in DNA: TGTGCCAGCAGCCAGGACCCGACCGTGCTCCTTCTATATGGCTACACCTTC. Its translation is CASSQDPTVLLLYGYTF.

The rearrangement links TRBV2 to TRBJ2-2, with D possibly being TRBD2 (5 bases). The CDR3 covers 17 residues. Looked up from germline, CDR1 is SNHLY and CDR2 is FYNNEI. V was cut by 0 bases and J by 6 bases, with 17 bases left in between. Here the CDR3 DNA reads TGTGCCAGCAGTGAAGCGATGGGAGTACTCCCACCCGGGGAGCTGTTTTTT. It yields the protein CASSEAMGVLPPGELFF.

CDR3 amino acids: CASTLRASFEPQHF. DNA for the CDR3: TGTGCCAGTACCCTTCGGGCCTCCTTTGAGCCCCAGCATTTT. The chain recombines TRBV19 with TRBJ1-5; D ambiguous. Germline V gives CDR1 LNHDA, CDR2 SQIVND (reference sequence). Trimming removed 7 bases at V and 8 bases at J, with 18 bases between. This CDR3 has 14 amino acids. The full variable domain, rest sourced from reference TRBV19 and TRBJ1-5, is DGGITQSPKYLFRKEGQNVTLSCEQNLNHDAMYWYRQDPGQGLRLIYYSQIVNDFQKGDIAEGYSVSREKKESFPLTVTSAQKNPTAFYLCASTLRASFEPQHFGDGTRLSIL.

This sequence joins TRBV6-5 and TRBJ1-2; maybe TRBD1 (5 bases). The CDR3 extends over 15 amino acids. V was cut by 5 bases and J by 1 base, with 14 bases left in between. Germline lookup yields CDR1 MNHEY and CDR2 SVGAGI. The CDR3 sequence: CASSPGDGNNYGYTF. The DNA of the CDR3 is TGTGCCAGCAGTCCGGGGGACGGAAATAACTATGGCTACACCTTC.

The chain employs TRBV19 and TRBJ2-6, with D unresolved. V lost 5 bases and J 4 bases, leaving 9 bases between the germline ends. This CDR3 spans 14 amino acids. The germline gives CDR1 LNHDA, CDR2 SQIVND (reference sequence). CDR3 protein: CASSRTLGANVLTF. CDR3 in DNA: TGTGCCAGTAGTCGGACGTTAGGGGCCAACGTCCTGACTTTC.